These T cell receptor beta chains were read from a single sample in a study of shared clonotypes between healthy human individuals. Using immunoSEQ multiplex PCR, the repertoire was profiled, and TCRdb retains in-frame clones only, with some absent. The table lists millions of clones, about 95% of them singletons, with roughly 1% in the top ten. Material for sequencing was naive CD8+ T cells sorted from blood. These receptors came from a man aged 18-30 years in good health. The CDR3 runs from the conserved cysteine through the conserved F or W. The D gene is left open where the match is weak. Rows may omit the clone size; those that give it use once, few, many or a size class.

cdr3_aa: CASGWGLDEQYF
cdr3_nt: TGTGCCAGCGGTTGGGGGCTCGACGAGCAGTACTTC
v_call: TRBV6-1
j_call: TRBJ2-7
d_call: -
clone_size: -

cdr3_aa: CASSWDRGTGELFF
cdr3_nt: TGTGCCAGCAGTTGGGACAGGGGCACCGGGGAGCTGTTTTTT
v_call: TRBV27
j_call: TRBJ2-2
d_call: TRBD1
clone_size: -

cdr3_aa: CASSYSADEQYF
cdr3_nt: TGTGCCAGCAGTTACTCGGCTGACGAGCAGTACTTC
v_call: TRBV6-6
j_call: TRBJ2-7
d_call: -
clone_size: -

cdr3_aa: CASSLGATGVGQYF
cdr3_nt: TGTGCCAGCAGTTTAGGGGCCACAGGGGTAGGGCAGTACTTC
v_call: TRBV27
j_call: TRBJ2-7
d_call: TRBD1
clone_size: -

cdr3_aa: CSVEAGTSSSYEQYF
cdr3_nt: TGCAGCGTTGAAGCCGGGACGTCAAGCTCCTACGAGCAGTACTTC
v_call: TRBV29-1
j_call: TRBJ2-7
d_call: -
clone_size: -

cdr3_aa: CASSQTDRAGEKLFF
cdr3_nt: TGCGCCAGCAGCCAAACGGACAGGGCAGGGGAAAAACTGTTTTTT
v_call: TRBV4-1
j_call: TRBJ1-4
d_call: TRBD1
clone_size: once

cdr3_aa: CASSFLGTDTRSGEQYF
cdr3_nt: TGTGCCAGCAGTTTCCTGGGGACAGACACCCGCTCAGGAGAGCAGTACTTC
v_call: TRBV28
j_call: TRBJ2-7
d_call: TRBD1
clone_size: -

cdr3_aa: CASSPDSPYEQYF
cdr3_nt: TGTGCCAGCAGTCCGGACTCCCCATACGAGCAGTACTTC
v_call: TRBV9
j_call: TRBJ2-7
d_call: -
clone_size: -

cdr3_aa: CASSLGSGHSEQYF
cdr3_nt: TGTGCCAGCAGCTTAGGTTCGGGACATAGCGAGCAGTACTTC
v_call: TRBV13
j_call: TRBJ2-7
d_call: -
clone_size: -

cdr3_aa: CASRKPVGQEAFF
cdr3_nt: TGTGCCAGCAGAAAACCTGTGGGACAGGAAGCTTTCTTT
v_call: TRBV28
j_call: TRBJ1-1
d_call: TRBD1
clone_size: -

cdr3_aa: CAWSWMAGEKLFF
cdr3_nt: TGTGCCTGGAGCTGGATGGCGGGTGAAAAACTGTTTTTT
v_call: TRBV30
j_call: TRBJ1-4
d_call: -
clone_size: -

cdr3_aa: CASSLVLQTGAGNTIYF
cdr3_nt: TGTGCCAGCAGCTTAGTCCTACAGACAGGAGCTGGAAACACCATATATTTT
v_call: TRBV7-6
j_call: TRBJ1-3
d_call: -
clone_size: -

cdr3_aa: CASSSSGTGPYEQYF
cdr3_nt: TGTGCCAGCAGTTCCTCCGGGACAGGGCCCTACGAGCAGTACTTC
v_call: TRBV6-6
j_call: TRBJ2-7
d_call: TRBD1
clone_size: -

cdr3_aa: CAWSSSGAGELFF
cdr3_nt: TGTGCCTGGAGTTCCTCAGGGGCCGGGGAGCTGTTTTTT
v_call: TRBV30
j_call: TRBJ2-2
d_call: -
clone_size: -

cdr3_aa: CASSLGQGNGYTF
cdr3_nt: TGTGCCAGCAGCTTAGGACAGGGAAATGGCTACACCTTC
v_call: TRBV7-9
j_call: TRBJ1-2
d_call: TRBD1
clone_size: few

cdr3_aa: CASSHNSADTQYF
cdr3_nt: TGTGCCAGCAGTCACAACTCAGCCGATACGCAGTATTTT
v_call: TRBV6-5
j_call: TRBJ2-3
d_call: -
clone_size: -

cdr3_aa: CASRSHPDGGLGTDTQYF
cdr3_nt: TGTGCCAGCAGATCACATCCCGACGGGGGGCTTGGCACAGATACGCAGTATTTT
v_call: TRBV11-2
j_call: TRBJ2-3
d_call: -
clone_size: -

cdr3_aa: CSVEWTENIQYF
cdr3_nt: TGCAGCGTTGAGTGGACAGAAAACATTCAGTACTTC
v_call: TRBV29-1
j_call: TRBJ2-4
d_call: -
clone_size: -

cdr3_aa: CASSDGGYTF
cdr3_nt: TGTGCCAGCAGTGACGGTGGCTACACCTTC
v_call: TRBV2
j_call: TRBJ1-2
d_call: -
clone_size: -

cdr3_aa: CATSAGAKNIQYF
cdr3_nt: TGTGCCACCAGCGCGGGGGCCAAAAACATTCAGTACTTC
v_call: TRBV15
j_call: TRBJ2-4
d_call: -
clone_size: -

cdr3_aa: CAWSDGVVEAFF
cdr3_nt: TGTGCCTGGAGTGACGGAGTAGTCGAAGCTTTCTTT
v_call: TRBV30
j_call: TRBJ1-1
d_call: -
clone_size: -

cdr3_aa: CASSPEGGRAQGTDTQYF
cdr3_nt: TGTGCCAGCAGCCCCGAGGGCGGGAGGGCCCAGGGGACAGATACGCAGTATTTT
v_call: TRBV9
j_call: TRBJ2-3
d_call: TRBD2
clone_size: -